The present T cell receptor beta chain was sequenced within a study of blood T cell repertoires in COVID-19. Across the whole study: Researchers got acute and convalescent COVID-19 samples from the United States, Italy and Spain. PBMCs, B-cell-depleted T cells, or T cells were the source of the cDNA or gDNA that made up the material.

V dropped 5 bases and J dropped 2; count of bases not matched to a gene: 7. Per the germline V gene, CDR1 is KGHSH and CDR2 is LQKENI. CDR3 length equals 15 residues. This clone was detected a few times. As originally analysed: Amplification with reference gene primers provided the estimates of nucleated cell counts. The assay was immunoSEQ multiplex PCR, and TCRdb's table has in-frame clones only and misses some. The V and J calls and clone size are taken from that table; D and trimming were inferred from the DNA. The table includes 93,000 or so clones, 84% detected once. The sequenced material came from peripheral blood. This sequence joins TRBV18 and TRBJ1-1; 8 bases line up with TRBD1. The sequence derives from a human donor in a cohort sampled during active or convalescent COVID-19. CDR3 nucleotide sequence: TGTGCCAGCTCATCGACAGGGGAGAGTAACACTGAAGCTTTCTTT. This gives the protein CASSSTGESNTEAFF.